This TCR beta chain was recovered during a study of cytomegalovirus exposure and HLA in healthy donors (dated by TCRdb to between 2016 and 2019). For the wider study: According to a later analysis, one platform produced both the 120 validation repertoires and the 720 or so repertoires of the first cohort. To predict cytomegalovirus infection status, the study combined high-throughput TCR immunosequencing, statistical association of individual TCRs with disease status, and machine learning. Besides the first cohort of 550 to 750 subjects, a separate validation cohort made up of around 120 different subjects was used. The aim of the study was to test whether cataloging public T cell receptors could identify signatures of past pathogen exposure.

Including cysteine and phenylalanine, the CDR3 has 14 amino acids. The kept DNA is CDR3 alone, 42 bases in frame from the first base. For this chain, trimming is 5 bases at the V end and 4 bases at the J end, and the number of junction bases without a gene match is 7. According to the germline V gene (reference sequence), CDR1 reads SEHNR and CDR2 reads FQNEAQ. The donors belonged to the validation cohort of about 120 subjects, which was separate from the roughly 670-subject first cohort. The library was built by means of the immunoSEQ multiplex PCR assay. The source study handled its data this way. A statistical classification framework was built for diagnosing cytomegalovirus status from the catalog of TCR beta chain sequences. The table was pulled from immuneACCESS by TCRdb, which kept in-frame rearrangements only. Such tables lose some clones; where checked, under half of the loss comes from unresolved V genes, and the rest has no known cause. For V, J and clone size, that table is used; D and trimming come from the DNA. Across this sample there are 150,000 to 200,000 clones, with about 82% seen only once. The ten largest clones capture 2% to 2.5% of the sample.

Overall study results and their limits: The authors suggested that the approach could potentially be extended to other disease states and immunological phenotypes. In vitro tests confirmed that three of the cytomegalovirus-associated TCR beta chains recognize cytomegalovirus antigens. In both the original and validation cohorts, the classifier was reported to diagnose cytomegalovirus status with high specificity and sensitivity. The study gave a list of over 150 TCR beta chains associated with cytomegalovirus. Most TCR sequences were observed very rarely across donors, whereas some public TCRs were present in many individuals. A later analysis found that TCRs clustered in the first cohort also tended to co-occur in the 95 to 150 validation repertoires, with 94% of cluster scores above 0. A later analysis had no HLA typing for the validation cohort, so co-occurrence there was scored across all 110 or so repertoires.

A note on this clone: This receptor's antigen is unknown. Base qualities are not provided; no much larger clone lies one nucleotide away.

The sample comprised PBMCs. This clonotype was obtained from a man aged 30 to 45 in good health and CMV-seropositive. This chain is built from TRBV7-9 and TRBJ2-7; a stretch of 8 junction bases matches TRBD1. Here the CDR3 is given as CASSRDRMVYEQYF. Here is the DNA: TGTGCCAGCAGCCGGGACAGGATGGTGTACGAGCAGTACTTC. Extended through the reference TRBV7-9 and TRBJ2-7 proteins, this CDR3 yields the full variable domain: DTGVSQNPRHKITKRGQNVTFRCDPISEHNRLYWYRQTLGQGPEFLTYFQNEAQLEKSRLLSDRFSAERPKGSFSTLEIQRTEQGDSAMYLCASSRDRMVYEQYFGPGTRLTVT.